This T cell receptor beta chain was sequenced in a study of cytomegalovirus exposure and HLA in healthy donors. Study background: For the 300 to 400 genotyped donors, around 76% fell within the Caucasian-associated ancestry cluster.

Study-level results: Rarity characterized most TCR sequences, yet some public TCRs appeared in many donors. In a later analysis, common viral pathogens appeared linked to several of the most significant clusters. It was shown in a later analysis that HLA-associated TCR beta chains were more clonally expanded than other, equally common chains.

V was trimmed by 0 bases and J by 0 bases, leaving 12 bases between them. Germline V gene lookup returns CDR1 SGHVS and CDR2 FQNEAQ. The CDR3 length is 17 residues. This clone was detected only once. Its matching antigen is unknown. Primers: 60 Vbeta forward and 13 Jbeta reverse. Profiling relied on immunoSEQ multiplex PCR, and the TCRdb table lists in-frame clones only, not all of them. The repertoire holds roughly 190,000 clones, with approximately 85% as singletons. The material sequenced was PBMCs. This TCR derives from a man between 18 and 35 years old in good health and CMV-seronegative. The chain has TRBV7-8 and TRBJ2-1; D unclear. The CDR3 DNA reads TGTGCCAGCAGCTTAGCCGAAGTTTCTAGCTCCTACAATGAGCAGTTCTTC. It codes for CASSLAEVSSSYNEQFF.